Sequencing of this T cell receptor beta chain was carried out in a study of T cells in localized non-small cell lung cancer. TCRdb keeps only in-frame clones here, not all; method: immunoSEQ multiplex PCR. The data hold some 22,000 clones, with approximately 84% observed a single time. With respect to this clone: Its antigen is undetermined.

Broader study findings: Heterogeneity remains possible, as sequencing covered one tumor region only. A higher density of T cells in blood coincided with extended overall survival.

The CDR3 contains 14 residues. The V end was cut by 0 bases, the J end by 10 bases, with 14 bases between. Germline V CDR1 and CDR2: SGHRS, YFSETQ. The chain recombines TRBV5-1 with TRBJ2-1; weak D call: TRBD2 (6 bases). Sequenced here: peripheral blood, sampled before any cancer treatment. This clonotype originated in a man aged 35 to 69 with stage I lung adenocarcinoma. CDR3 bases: TGCGCCAGCAGCTTGGTGGGCGGGAATGGCGAGCAGTTCTTC. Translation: CASSLVGGNGEQFF.